This T cell receptor (beta chain) is from a study of CD8 T cells in Susac syndrome (dated by TCRdb to the late 2010s). In terms of the full investigation: The study used repertoire sequencing to test whether antigen drove CD8+ T cell activation and differentiation in Susac syndrome. The study compared CD8+ T cell repertoire clonality among eleven to twelve healthy donors, around 14 Susac syndrome patients and approximately 16 multiple sclerosis patients.

Peripheral blood CD8+ and CD4+ T cells from healthy donors, Susac syndrome patients and multiple sclerosis patients were profiled by high-throughput TCR beta sequencing. Treatment-naive patients with stable or active relapsing-remitting disease fulfilling revised McDonald criteria were used as multiple sclerosis controls. CD8+ TEMRA cells were enriched by FACS, while bulk CD8+ and CD4+ T cells were purified by magnetic negative isolation. Blood was drawn into EDTA tubes, processed within 24 hours, and PBMCs were isolated by density gradient centrifugation. PBMCs destined for TCR sequencing were cryopreserved in liquid nitrogen and later thawed in a 37 °C water bath. The sorted or isolated CD4+, CD8+ and CD8+ TEMRA cells reached a purity of at least 90%. RNA was extracted using the RNeasy kit, and 0.5 to 1 microgram was reverse transcribed with random hexamers. TCR beta CDR3 regions were amplified with the immunoSEQ multiplex PCR assay covering 54 Vbeta and 13 Jbeta segments. To correct PCR amplification bias, a synthetic template baseline was used for both primer optimization and computational correction. The paper's data handling went like this. Only productive sequences were kept, with reads annotated to V, D and J genes according to IMGT and analyzed in immunoSEQ Analyzer. Clonality was calculated as one minus the Shannon entropy normalized by log2 of the number of productive unique sequences. Public and private clones were assessed among the 100 most prevalent clones of each patient and control. Susac-specific clones were defined as absent from healthy and MS cohorts, 1052 published viral clones and other ImmuneACCESS disease sequences. TCRdb ran its own pipeline on the public reads, namely fastp trimming at Q25 and MiXCR clone calling, and kept in-frame beta chains. Each CDR3 protein gets just one entry, which takes the most common genes and DNA from the rows behind it. The V and J calls reflect TCRdb's pipeline rather than the authors' work. The sample profile shows roughly 400,000 distinct CDR3 sequences; approximately 85% of them were found once. The ten largest clones capture about 0.1% of the sample.

According to the germline V gene (reference sequence), CDR1 reads LNHNV and CDR2 reads YYDKDF. After removal of 3 bases from V and 8 bases from J, the junction retains 7 bases not matched to a gene. Inclusive of the bounding cysteine and phenylalanine, the CDR3 is 16 residues long. Left in the record is the CDR3 DNA by itself, 48 bases read in frame from the first base. The paper as a whole reports these results and caveats: The number of individuals in the TCR sequencing and HLA analysis was recognized as being relatively small.

About this clonotype itself: Its antigen is unknown. No much larger clonotype is one base removed from it; base qualities were not supplied.

This receptor was taken from a human donor with multiple sclerosis. The chain joins TRBV15 to TRBJ2-1, and TRBD2 matches 13 of the central bases. Sequenced material: CD8+ T cells from PBMCs. The CDR3 protein sequence reads: CATSSSLAGGPDEQFF. The DNA reads TGTGCCACCAGCAGTTCACTAGCGGGGGGGCCGGATGAGCAGTTCTTC.